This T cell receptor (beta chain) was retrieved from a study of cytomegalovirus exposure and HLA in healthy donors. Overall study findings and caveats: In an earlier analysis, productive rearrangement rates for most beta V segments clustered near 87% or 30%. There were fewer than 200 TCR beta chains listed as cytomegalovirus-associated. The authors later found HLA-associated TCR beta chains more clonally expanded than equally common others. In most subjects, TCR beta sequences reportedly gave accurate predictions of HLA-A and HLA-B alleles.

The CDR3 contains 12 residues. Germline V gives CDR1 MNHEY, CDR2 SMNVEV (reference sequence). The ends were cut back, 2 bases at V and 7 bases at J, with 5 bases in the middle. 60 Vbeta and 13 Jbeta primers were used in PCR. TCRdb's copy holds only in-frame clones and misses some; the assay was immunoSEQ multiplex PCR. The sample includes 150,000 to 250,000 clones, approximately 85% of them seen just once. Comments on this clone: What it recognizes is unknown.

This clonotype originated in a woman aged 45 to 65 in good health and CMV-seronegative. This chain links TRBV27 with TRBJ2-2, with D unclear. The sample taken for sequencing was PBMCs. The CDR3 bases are TGTGCCAGCAGTTTACTAGGCGGGGAGCTGTTTTTT. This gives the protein CASSLLGGELFF.